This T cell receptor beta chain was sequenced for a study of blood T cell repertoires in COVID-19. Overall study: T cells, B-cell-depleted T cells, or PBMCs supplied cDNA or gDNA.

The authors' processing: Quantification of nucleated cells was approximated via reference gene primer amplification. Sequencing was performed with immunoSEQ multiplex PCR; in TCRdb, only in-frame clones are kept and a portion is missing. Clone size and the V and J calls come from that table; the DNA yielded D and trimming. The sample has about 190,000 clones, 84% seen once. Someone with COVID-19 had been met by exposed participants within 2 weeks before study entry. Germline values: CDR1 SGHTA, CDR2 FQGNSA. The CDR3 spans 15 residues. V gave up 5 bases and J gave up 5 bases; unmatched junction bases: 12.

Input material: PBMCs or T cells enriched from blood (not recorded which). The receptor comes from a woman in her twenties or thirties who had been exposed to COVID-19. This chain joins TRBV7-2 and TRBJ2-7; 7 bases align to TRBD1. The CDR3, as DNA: TGTGCCAGCAGCCCCCGACAGGGAATAACGGACGAGCAGTACTTC. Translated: CASSPRQGITDEQYF.